A selection of T cell receptor beta chains follows, all from one sample in a study of blood T cell repertoires in COVID-19. Using immunoSEQ multiplex PCR, the repertoire was profiled, and TCRdb retains in-frame clones only, with some absent. The sample includes some 180,000 clones, 85% to 90% seen only once; the top ten take around 20%. The sample taken for sequencing was peripheral blood. These receptors all stem from an older man with active or convalescent COVID-19. Both conserved end residues are part of each CDR3. The order of the fields is CDR3 protein, CDR3 DNA, J gene, V gene, clone size, D gene. A D gene is named only where the DNA matches it firmly. Rows may omit the clone size; those that give it use once, few, many or a size class.

CASSLWQGSPEAFF,TGTGCCAGCAGTTTATGGCAGGGGAGCCCTGAAGCTTTCTTT,TRBJ1-1,TRBV27,-,-
CASSQSPSHSNQPQHF,TGCGCCAGCAGCCAATCCCCAAGCCATAGCAATCAGCCCCAGCATTTT,TRBJ1-5,TRBV4-3,-,-
CASAIRGSPLHF,TGTGCCAGCGCCATCCGCGGTTCACCCCTCCACTTT,TRBJ1-6,TRBV3-1/TRBV3-2,-,-
CASSSGGAYEQFF,TGTGCCAGCAGTTCCGGGGGGGCCTATGAGCAGTTCTTC,TRBJ2-1,TRBV6-2/TRBV6-3,-,TRBD2
CATSKHVGVTRADTQYF,TGTGCCACCAGCAAGCACGTTGGGGTGACCAGGGCAGATACGCAGTATTTT,TRBJ2-3,TRBV15,-,-
CASSRASDGYTF,TGTGCCAGCAGCCGCGCATCCGATGGCTACACCTTC,TRBJ1-2,TRBV9,once,-
CASSRPGTGGEQYF,TGTGCCAGCAGTCGCCCCGGGACAGGGGGCGAGCAGTACTTC,TRBJ2-7,TRBV14,-,TRBD1
CASSLNSGQGGTGELFF,TGTGCCAGCTCTCTCAACTCCGGACAGGGCGGCACCGGGGAGCTGTTTTTT,TRBJ2-2,TRBV18,-,TRBD1
CASRAGGFSGNTIYF,TGTGCCAGCAGGGCAGGGGGCTTCTCTGGAAACACCATATATTTT,TRBJ1-3,TRBV7-8,-,TRBD1
CASSFALGDYGYTF,TGTGCCAGCAGTTTCGCTTTGGGCGACTATGGCTACACCTTC,TRBJ1-2,TRBV28,-,-
CASSLRGDTEAFF,TGCGCCAGCAGCTTACGGGGAGACACTGAAGCTTTCTTT,TRBJ1-1,TRBV5-1,-,-
CASSLWGESNEKLFF,TGTGCCAGCAGCTTGTGGGGGGAGTCTAATGAAAAACTGTTTTTT,TRBJ1-4,TRBV5-4,-,-
CASTPGTQNTEAFF,TGTGCCAGCACCCCAGGGACACAGAACACTGAAGCTTTCTTT,TRBJ1-1,TRBV7-2,-,-
CASSWWDTRKELFF,TGTGCCAGCAGCTGGTGGGACACTCGCAAGGAGCTGTTTTTT,TRBJ2-2,TRBV5-6,once,-
CATSPGQGSPEAFF,TGTGCCACCAGTCCGGGACAGGGGTCTCCTGAAGCTTTCTTT,TRBJ1-1,TRBV24-1,-,TRBD1
CASSQERRGRGEQYF,TGTGCCAGCAGCCAGGAACGCAGGGGGCGAGGAGAGCAGTACTTC,TRBJ2-7,TRBV3-1/TRBV3-2,-,TRBD1
CASSLAEMDRGKPNTEAFF,TGCGCCAGCAGCTTGGCAGAAATGGACAGGGGGAAGCCGAACACTGAAGCTTTCTTT,TRBJ1-1,TRBV5-1,-,TRBD1
CSANGETSYEQYF,TGCAGCGCTAACGGGGAGACCTCCTACGAGCAGTACTTC,TRBJ2-7,TRBV29-1,-,-
CASSRKVGGRTDTQYF,TGTGCCAGCAGTCGGAAAGTGGGGGGGCGCACAGATACGCAGTATTTT,TRBJ2-3,TRBV7-2,once,-
CASSDERGRTDTQYF,TGTGCCAGCAGTGACGAAAGGGGCCGCACAGATACGCAGTATTTT,TRBJ2-3,TRBV6-4,-,-
CASSLEASGSFEQYF,TGCGCCAGCAGCTTGGAGGCTAGCGGGAGTTTTGAGCAGTACTTC,TRBJ2-7,TRBV5-1,-,TRBD2
CASSLERVGTEAFF,TGCGCCAGCAGCTTGGAGAGGGTGGGCACTGAAGCTTTCTTT,TRBJ1-1,TRBV5-1,-,-
CASSFQGGVTDTQYF,TGCGCCAGCAGCTTTCAGGGGGGTGTCACAGATACGCAGTATTTT,TRBJ2-3,TRBV5-1,few,-
CAWGQGGGANVLTF,TGTGCCTGGGGACAGGGAGGTGGGGCCAACGTCCTGACTTTC,TRBJ2-6,TRBV30,-,TRBD1
CASSWDRESPLHF,TGTGCCAGCAGCTGGGACAGGGAATCACCCCTCCACTTT,TRBJ1-6,TRBV7-9,-,TRBD1
CASSQVIRQGYEKLFF,TGCGCCAGCAGCCAAGTAATCCGACAGGGCTACGAAAAACTGTTTTTT,TRBJ1-4,TRBV4-1,-,TRBD1
CASSPPRGPNSYEQYF,TGTGCCAGCTCACCACCGAGGGGGCCGAACTCCTACGAGCAGTACTTC,TRBJ2-7,TRBV18,-,TRBD1
CASSRQLNTEAFF,TGTGCCAGCAGCCGACAGTTAAACACTGAAGCTTTCTTT,TRBJ1-1,TRBV7-6,-,-
CASSLGTGTNSPLHF,TGTGCCAGCAGCTTAGGGACAGGAACGAATTCACCCCTCCACTTT,TRBJ1-6,TRBV7-3,-,TRBD1
CASSRGDTEAFF,TGTGCCAGCAGCCGCGGGGACACTGAAGCTTTCTTT,TRBJ1-1,TRBV7-9,-,-
CASSLGQGSAEAFF,TGTGCCAGCTCCCTAGGACAGGGCTCGGCTGAAGCTTTCTTT,TRBJ1-1,TRBV18,-,TRBD1
CASSLSLTDYEAFF,TGTGCCAGCAGCCTAAGCCTAACCGACTATGAAGCTTTCTTT,TRBJ1-1,TRBV11-2,once,-
CASSPGQSHIQYF,TGTGCCAGCAGCCCCGGACAGTCTCACATTCAGTACTTC,TRBJ2-4,TRBV28,-,-
CAISAWQSGGGEQFF,TGTGCCATCAGCGCCTGGCAGTCGGGCGGAGGTGAGCAGTTCTTC,TRBJ2-1,TRBV10-3,-,-
CAISEGAGPYEQYF,TGTGCCATCAGTGAGGGGGCCGGACCCTACGAGCAGTACTTC,TRBJ2-7,TRBV10-3,-,-
CASSQDRGHSYNEQFF,TGCGCCAGCAGCCAAGATAGGGGTCACTCCTACAATGAGCAGTTCTTC,TRBJ2-1,TRBV4-1,-,-
CASSTGLSYEQYF,TGTGCCAGCAGCACGGGACTATCCTACGAGCAGTACTTC,TRBJ2-7,TRBV12-3/TRBV12-4,once,TRBD2
CASSLEGTRGSTDTQYF,TGTGCCAGCAGCTTGGAGGGTACGCGGGGGAGCACAGATACGCAGTATTTT,TRBJ2-3,TRBV5-4,-,TRBD2
CAIRDGAHTGAEAFF,TGTGCCATCCGGGATGGGGCCCACACGGGGGCTGAAGCTTTCTTT,TRBJ1-1,TRBV10-3,-,-
CASSSGTSGVGTDTQYF,TGTGCCAGCTCGTCCGGGACTAGCGGGGTCGGTACAGATACGCAGTATTTT,TRBJ2-3,TRBV18,once,TRBD2
CASSLERLDGYTF,TGCGCCAGCAGCTTGGAGCGGCTAGATGGCTACACCTTC,TRBJ1-2,TRBV5-1,-,-
CASSPPVGLGYTF,TGTGCCAGCAGCCCGCCGGTGGGGCTGGGCTACACCTTC,TRBJ1-2,TRBV5-8,few,-
CASRDFKETQYF,TGTGCCAGCAGGGACTTTAAAGAGACCCAGTACTTC,TRBJ2-5,TRBV11-2,-,-
CASTTTSGRPEFF,TGTGCCAGCACTACGACTAGCGGGAGACCGGAGTTCTTC,TRBJ2-1,TRBV28,-,TRBD2
CASSQYRGSTDTQYF,TGTGCCAGCAGCCAATATCGCGGGAGCACAGATACGCAGTATTTT,TRBJ2-3,TRBV14,-,-
CASSQTGTTEAFF,TGTGCCAGCTCACAGACAGGGACCACTGAAGCTTTCTTT,TRBJ1-1,TRBV18,-,TRBD1
CASSQDGRGTGSGYTF,TGTGCCAGCAGCCAAGATGGAAGAGGGACAGGGAGCGGCTACACCTTC,TRBJ1-2,TRBV3-1/TRBV3-2,-,TRBD1
CASSFGGGLYEQYF,TGTGCCAGCAGCTTTGGCGGGGGGCTCTACGAGCAGTACTTC,TRBJ2-7,TRBV7-2,-,TRBD2
CASSSGSKNIQYF,TGTGCCAGCAGCTCGGGGTCTAAAAACATTCAGTACTTC,TRBJ2-4,TRBV27,once,-
CSVEDPSSGSSYNEQFF,TGCAGCGTTGAAGACCCCTCTAGCGGGAGTTCCTACAATGAGCAGTTCTTC,TRBJ2-1,TRBV29-1,-,TRBD2
CASSTARGVSEKLFF,TGTGCCAGCAGCACCGCCAGGGGCGTAAGTGAAAAACTGTTTTTT,TRBJ1-4,TRBV7-9,-,-
CAWSLFNTGELFF,TGTGCCTGGAGTCTCTTTAACACCGGGGAGCTGTTTTTT,TRBJ2-2,TRBV30,-,-
CASSLNSAKGETQYF,TGCGCCAGCAGCTTGAATAGCGCGAAGGGTGAGACCCAGTACTTC,TRBJ2-5,TRBV5-1,-,-
CATRAGQGFTEAFF,TGTGCCACCAGGGCCGGACAGGGTTTCACTGAAGCTTTCTTT,TRBJ1-1,TRBV24-1,-,TRBD1
CASSAWDRTLQETQYF,TGTGCCAGCAGCGCGTGGGACAGGACCCTCCAAGAGACCCAGTACTTC,TRBJ2-5,TRBV5-6,-,TRBD1